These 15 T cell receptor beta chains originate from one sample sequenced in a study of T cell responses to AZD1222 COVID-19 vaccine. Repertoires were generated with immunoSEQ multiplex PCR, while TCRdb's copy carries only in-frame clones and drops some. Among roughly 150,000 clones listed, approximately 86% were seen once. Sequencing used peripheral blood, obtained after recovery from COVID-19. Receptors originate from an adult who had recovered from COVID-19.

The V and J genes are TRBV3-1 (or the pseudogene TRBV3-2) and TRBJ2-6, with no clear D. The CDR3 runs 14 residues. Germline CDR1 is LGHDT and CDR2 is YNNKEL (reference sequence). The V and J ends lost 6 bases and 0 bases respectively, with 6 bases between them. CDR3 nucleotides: TGTGCCAGCAGTTACTACTCTGGGGCCAACGTCCTGACTTTC. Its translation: CASSYYSGANVLTF.

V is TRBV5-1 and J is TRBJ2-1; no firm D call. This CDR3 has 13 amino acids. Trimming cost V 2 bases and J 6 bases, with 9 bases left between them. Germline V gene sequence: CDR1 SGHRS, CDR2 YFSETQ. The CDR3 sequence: CASSLQGPNEQFF. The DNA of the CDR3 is TGCGCCAGCAGCTTACAAGGCCCCAATGAGCAGTTCTTC.

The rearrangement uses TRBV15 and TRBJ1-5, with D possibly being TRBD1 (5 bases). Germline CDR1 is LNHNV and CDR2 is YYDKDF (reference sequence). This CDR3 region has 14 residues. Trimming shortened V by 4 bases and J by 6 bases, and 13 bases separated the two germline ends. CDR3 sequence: CATSNLGGVQPQHF. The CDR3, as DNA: TGTGCCACCAGCAACCTGGGGGGGGTTCAGCCCCAGCATTTT. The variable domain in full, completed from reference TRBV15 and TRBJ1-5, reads DAMVIQNPRYQVTQFGKPVTLSCSQTLNHNVMYWYQQKSSQAPKLLFHYYDKDFNNEADTPDNFQSRRPNTSFCFLDIRSPGLGDTAMYLCATSNLGGVQPQHFGDGTRLSIL.

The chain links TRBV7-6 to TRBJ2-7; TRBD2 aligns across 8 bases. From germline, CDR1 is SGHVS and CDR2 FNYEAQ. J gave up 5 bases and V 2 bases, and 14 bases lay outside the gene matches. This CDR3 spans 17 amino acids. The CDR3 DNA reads TGTGCCAGCAGCTTACCGGGCGGGGGGCAGGGCGCCCACGAGCAGTACTTC. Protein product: CASSLPGGGQGAHEQYF. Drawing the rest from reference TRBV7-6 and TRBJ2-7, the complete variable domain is GAGVSQSPRYKVTKRGQDVALRCDPISGHVSLYWYRQALGQGPEFLTYFNYEAQQDKSGLPNDRFSAERPEGSISTLTIQRTEQRDSAMYRCASSLPGGGQGAHEQYFGPGTRLTVT.

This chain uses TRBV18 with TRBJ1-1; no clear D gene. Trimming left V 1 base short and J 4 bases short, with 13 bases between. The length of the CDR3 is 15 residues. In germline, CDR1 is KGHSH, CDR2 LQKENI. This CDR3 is CASSPRLPASTEAFF. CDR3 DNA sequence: TGTGCCAGCTCACCACGGTTGCCAGCCAGCACTGAAGCTTTCTTT.

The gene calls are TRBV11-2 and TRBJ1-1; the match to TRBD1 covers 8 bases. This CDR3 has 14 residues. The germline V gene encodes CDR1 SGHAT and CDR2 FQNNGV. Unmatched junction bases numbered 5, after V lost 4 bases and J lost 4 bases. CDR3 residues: CASSSGGAGTEAFF. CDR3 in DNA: TGTGCCAGCAGCTCAGGGGGCGCCGGCACTGAAGCTTTCTTT.

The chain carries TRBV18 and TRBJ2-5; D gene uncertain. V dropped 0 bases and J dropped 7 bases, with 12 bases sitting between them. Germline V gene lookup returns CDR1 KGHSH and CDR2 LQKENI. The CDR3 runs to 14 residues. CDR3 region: CASSPPDSSGTQYF. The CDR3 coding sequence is TGTGCCAGCTCACCACCCGACTCCTCCGGGACCCAGTACTTC.

The CDR3: CASVSGQAMNTEAFF. Written as DNA, the CDR3 is TGTGCCAGCGTATCGGGACAGGCGATGAACACTGAAGCTTTCTTT. The chain couples TRBV6-5 to TRBJ1-1, with 8 nucleotides matching TRBD1. The germline V gene has CDR1 MNHEY and CDR2 SVGAGI. J lost 0 bases, V lost 8 bases, and 8 bases had no gene match. The CDR3 has 15 residues.

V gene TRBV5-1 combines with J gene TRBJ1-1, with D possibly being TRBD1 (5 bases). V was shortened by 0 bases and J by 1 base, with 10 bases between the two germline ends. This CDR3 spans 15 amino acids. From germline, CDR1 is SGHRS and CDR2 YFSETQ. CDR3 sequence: CASSLDGAGNTEAFF. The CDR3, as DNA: TGCGCCAGCAGCTTGGATGGGGCGGGGAACACTGAAGCTTTCTTT.

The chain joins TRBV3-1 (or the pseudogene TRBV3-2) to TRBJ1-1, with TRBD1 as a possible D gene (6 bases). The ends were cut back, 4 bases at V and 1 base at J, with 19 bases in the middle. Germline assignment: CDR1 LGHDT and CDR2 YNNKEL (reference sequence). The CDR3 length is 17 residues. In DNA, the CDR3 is TGTGCCAGCAGCCTCCTAAGTAAGGGACACAAGAACACTGAAGCTTTCTTT. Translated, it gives CASSLLSKGHKNTEAFF.

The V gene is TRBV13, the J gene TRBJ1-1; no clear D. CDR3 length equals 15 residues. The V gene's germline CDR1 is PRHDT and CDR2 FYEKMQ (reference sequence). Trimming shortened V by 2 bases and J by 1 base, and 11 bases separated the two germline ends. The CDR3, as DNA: TGTGCCAGCAGCTTACACAGAGGAGGGAACACTGAAGCTTTCTTT. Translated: CASSLHRGGNTEAFF. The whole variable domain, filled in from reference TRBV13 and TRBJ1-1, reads AAGVIQSPRHLIKEKRETATLKCYPIPRHDTVYWYQQGPGQDPQFLISFYEKMQSDKGSIPDRFSAQQFSDYHSELNMSSLELGDSALYFCASSLHRGGNTEAFFGQGTRLTVV.

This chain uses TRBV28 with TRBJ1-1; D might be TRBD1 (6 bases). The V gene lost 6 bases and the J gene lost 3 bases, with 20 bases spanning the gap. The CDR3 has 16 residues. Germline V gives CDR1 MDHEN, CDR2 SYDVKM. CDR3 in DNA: TGTGCCAGCAGCTTCCATGGACAGACGGAATACACTGAAGCTTTCTTT. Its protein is CASSFHGQTEYTEAFF. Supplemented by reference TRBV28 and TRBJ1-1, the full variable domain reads DVKVTQSSRYLVKRTGEKVFLECVQDMDHENMFWYRQDPGLGLRLIYFSYDVKMKEKGDIPEGYSVSREKKERFSLILESASTNQTSMYLCASSFHGQTEYTEAFFGQGTRLTVV.

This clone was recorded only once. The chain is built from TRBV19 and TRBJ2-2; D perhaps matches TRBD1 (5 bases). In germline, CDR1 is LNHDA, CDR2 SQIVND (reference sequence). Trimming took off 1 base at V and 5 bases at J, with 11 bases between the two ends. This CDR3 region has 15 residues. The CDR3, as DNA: TGTGCCAGTAGTATAGCCCTATCAGGGACCGGGGAGCTGTTTTTT. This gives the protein CASSIALSGTGELFF.

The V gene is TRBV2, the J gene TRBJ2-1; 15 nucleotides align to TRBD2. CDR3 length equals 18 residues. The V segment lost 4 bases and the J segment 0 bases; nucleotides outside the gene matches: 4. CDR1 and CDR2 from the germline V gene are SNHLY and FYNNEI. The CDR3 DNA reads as TGTGCCAGCAGTGGGACTAGCGGGAGGGGGAGCTCCTACAATGAGCAGTTCTTC. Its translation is CASSGTSGRGSSYNEQFF.

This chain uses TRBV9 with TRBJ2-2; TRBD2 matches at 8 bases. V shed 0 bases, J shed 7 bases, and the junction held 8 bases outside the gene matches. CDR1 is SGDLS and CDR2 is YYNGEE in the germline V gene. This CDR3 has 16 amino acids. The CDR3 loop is CASSVDTGRGVGELFF. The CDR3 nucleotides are TGTGCCAGCAGCGTAGATACCGGGAGGGGAGTCGGGGAGCTGTTTTTT. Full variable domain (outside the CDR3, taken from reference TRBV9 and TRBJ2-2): DSGVTQTPKHLITATGQRVTLRCSPRSGDLSVYWYQQSLDQGLQFLIQYYNGEERAKGNILERFSAQQFPDLHSELNLSSLELGDSALYFCASSVDTGRGVGELFFGEGSRLTVL.